The 28 T cell receptor beta chains reported below all come from one sample, sequenced in a study of blood T cell repertoires in COVID-19. The table came from immunoSEQ multiplex PCR; TCRdb's copy has only in-frame clones and leaves some out. The data contain 200,000 to 250,000 clones, about nine tenths of them seen just once; the ten biggest clones take up more than 0.65%. Sequenced: peripheral blood. Receptors were obtained from a man aged 30 to 45 with COVID-19, enrolled during active disease.

The CDR3 DNA reads as TGTGCCAGCAGCCAAGAAGTGGCGGATAATGAAAAACTGTTTTTT. Translated, it gives CASSQEVADNEKLFF. This chain connects TRBV4-2 to TRBJ1-4, with D unresolved. The V gene's germline CDR1 is LGHNA and CDR2 YNFKEQ. With 0 bases removed from V and 4 bases from J, the gap between germline ends came to 9 bases. This CDR3 is 15 amino acids long.

Details on this clone: A read error may account for a junction end that differs from germline. The rearrangement uses TRBV2 and TRBJ1-2, with 7 positions matching TRBD1. The CDR3 covers 14 residues. Per germline, CDR1 SNHLY and CDR2 FYNNEI. The CDR3 DNA sequence: TGTGCCAGCACCCCTGGACAGGCCCTCGCTGGCTGCACCTTC. Translating gives CASTPGQALAGCTF. Complete variable domain (other parts from reference TRBV2 and TRBJ1-2): EPEVTQTPSHQVTQMGQEVILRCVPISNHLYFYWYRQILGQKVEFLVSFYNNEISEKSEIFDDQFSVERPDGSNFTLKIRSTKLEDSAMYFCASTPGQALAGCTFGSGTRLTVV.

The chain employs TRBV5-4 and TRBJ1-1; a possible D gene is TRBD1 (5 bases). V was trimmed by 0 bases and J by 2 bases, leaving 8 bases between them. CDR3 length: 14 residues. Germline V gene sequence: CDR1 SGHNT, CDR2 YYREEE (reference sequence). CDR3 bases: TGTGCCAGCAGCTTGGGACAGAGAAACACTGAAGCTTTCTTT. It is translated as CASSLGQRNTEAFF.

The rearrangement joins TRBV5-1 to TRBJ2-1; 9 bases map to TRBD2. CDR1 is SGHRS, CDR2 YFSETQ, per germline. Trimming cost V 1 base and J 2 bases; bases outside gene matches: 7. CDR3 length: 17 residues. The CDR3 nucleotides are TGCGCCAGCAGCTTGCCAGCGGGGGGCGTCCCCTACAATGAGCAGTTCTTC. This sequence encodes CASSLPAGGVPYNEQFF. The full variable domain, its missing parts supplied by reference TRBV5-1 and TRBJ2-1, is KAGVTQTPRYLIKTRGQQVTLSCSPISGHRSVSWYQQTPGQGLQFLFEYFSETQRNKGNFPGRFSGRQFSNSRSEMNVSTLELGDSALYLCASSLPAGGVPYNEQFFGPGTRLTVL.

The chain links TRBV28 to TRBJ1-5; no clear D. The CDR3 runs to 14 residues. Per germline, CDR1 MDHEN and CDR2 SYDVKM. V lost 0 bases and J 4 bases, leaving 7 bases between the germline ends. The CDR3 nucleotides read TGTGCCAGCAGTTTATGGGGAGCTAATCAGCCCCAGCATTTT. This translates into CASSLWGANQPQHF.

This clone showed up just once. The CDR3 DNA follows: TGTGCCATCAGTCCCGGGACAGGGGTCTACGAGCAGTACTTC. Encoded protein: CAISPGTGVYEQYF. The V and J genes are TRBV10-3 and TRBJ2-7; 10 bases match TRBD1. The J segment lost 3 bases and the V segment lost 5 bases, leaving 4 bases of the junction unmatched. In germline, CDR1 is ENHRY, CDR2 SYGVKD. The length of the CDR3 is 14 residues.

This clone was observed a handful of times. This CDR3 is CASGDGYDEQFF. As DNA, the CDR3 is TGTGCCAGCGGAGATGGGTACGATGAGCAGTTCTTC. This sequence joins TRBV9 and TRBJ2-1, with D unresolved. Trimming removed 7 bases from V and 8 bases from J, with 13 bases in between. The CDR3 covers 12 residues. CDR1 and CDR2 from the germline V gene are SGDLS and YYNGEE.

The J gene is TRBJ1-1, the V gene TRBV5-1; 8 nucleotides align to TRBD1. V trimming: 3 bases; J trimming: 5 bases; junction bases outside the gene matches: 12. Germline V gene sequence: CDR1 SGHRS, CDR2 YFSETQ. The CDR3 consists of 16 residues. The CDR3 region is CASSSRVGTGGTEAFF. The CDR3 region has the DNA TGCGCCAGCAGCTCCAGGGTTGGTACAGGGGGGACTGAAGCTTTCTTT.

CDR3 residues: CASSLTSTERGYEQYF. For the CDR3, the DNA is TGTGCCAGCAGCCTGACTTCGACAGAGAGAGGTTACGAGCAGTACTTC. The chain employs TRBV6-4 and TRBJ2-7; maybe TRBD1 (5 bases). V lost 6 bases and J lost 4, with 22 bases in between. The CDR3 totals 16 residues. Germline V gives CDR1 MRHNA, CDR2 SNTAGT.

The chain is built from TRBV2 and TRBJ1-1; 8 nucleotides agree with TRBD1. Germline-derived CDR1 and CDR2 are SNHLY and FYNNEI. V dropped 7 bases and J dropped 4; count of bases not matched to a gene: 8. The CDR3 length is 14 residues. The CDR3 DNA sequence: TGTGCCAGCAATATTGACAGGGGACCCACTGAAGCTTTCTTT. Protein product: CASNIDRGPTEAFF.

The V call is TRBV19, the J call TRBJ1-1, with D possibly being TRBD1 (6 bases). Trimming left V 3 bases short and J 0 bases short, with 11 bases between. Germline V gene sequence: CDR1 LNHDA, CDR2 SQIVND (reference sequence). The CDR3 length is 15 residues. CDR3 loop: CASSIQGRMNTEAFF. DNA for the CDR3: TGTGCCAGTAGTATTCAGGGGCGCATGAACACTGAAGCTTTCTTT.

The chain recombines TRBV5-4 with TRBJ1-5, with 8 bases matching TRBD1. Germline values: CDR1 SGHNT, CDR2 YYREEE (reference sequence). Trimming took 4 bases from V and 4 from J; bases not matched to a gene: 7. The CDR3 covers 15 residues. CDR3 residues: CASSDRGSVNQPQHF. The CDR3 DNA follows: TGTGCCAGCAGCGACAGGGGATCTGTGAATCAGCCCCAGCATTTT.

This rearrangement joins TRBV4-2 to TRBJ1-2; a possible D gene is TRBD1 (5 bases). Germline loops: CDR1 LGHNA, CDR2 YNFKEQ. The CDR3 has 15 residues. The V gene lost 0 bases and the J gene lost 1 base, with 9 bases spanning the gap. The CDR3 bases are TGTGCCAGCAGCCAAGACCCAGGGAATAACTATGGCTACACCTTC. Translation: CASSQDPGNNYGYTF.

The CDR3: CASSYADRGTEAFF. CDR3 in DNA: TGTGCCAGCAGTTACGCCGACAGGGGTACTGAAGCTTTCTTT. The rearrangement links TRBV6-5 to TRBJ1-1; 8 bases are a match to TRBD1. The V gene's germline CDR1 is MNHEY and CDR2 SVGAGI. The CDR3 is made up of 14 amino acids. J lost 5 bases, V lost 2 bases, and 4 bases had no gene match.

The chain couples TRBV7-3 to TRBJ2-3, with TRBD2 identical over 7 bases. Germline V lookup: CDR1 SGHTA, CDR2 FQGTGA. V was clipped by 4 bases and J by 0 bases; unmatched bases: 4. The length of the CDR3 is 15 residues. The CDR3 loop is CASSYTGGSTDTQYF. The CDR3 DNA sequence: TGTGCCAGCAGCTACACGGGGGGTAGCACAGATACGCAGTATTTT.

V gene TRBV27 combines with J gene TRBJ2-1, with 10 positions matching TRBD1. CDR1 is MNHEY, CDR2 SMNVEV, per germline (reference sequence). The CDR3 consists of 15 residues. J lost 5 bases, V lost 6 bases, and 7 bases had no gene match. The CDR3 DNA follows: TGTGCCAGCAGCGGAGGGACAGGGGAGGACAATGAGCAGTTCTTC. Protein product: CASSGGTGEDNEQFF.

The chain is built from TRBV6-5 and TRBJ1-3; D is unresolved. The CDR3 is 14 amino acids. Trimming pared 6 bases from V and 1 base from J, leaving 10 bases between. CDR1 is MNHEY, CDR2 SVGAGI, per germline. CDR3: CASRGFGSGNTIYF. The DNA for the CDR3 is TGTGCCAGCAGGGGCTTTGGATCTGGAAACACCATATATTTT.

This sequence joins TRBV19 and TRBJ2-7; TRBD1 aligns across 8 bases. CDR3 length equals 14 residues. CDR1 LNHDA and CDR2 SQIVND come from the germline V gene (reference sequence). V lost 5 bases to trimming and J lost 6 bases; unmatched junction nucleotides: 9. CDR3 nucleotides: TGTGCCAGTAGTGAAACGACAGGGGCTGGCGAGCAGTACTTC. It encodes CASSETTGAGEQYF.

The count of this clone is one. V gene TRBV5-5 combines with J gene TRBJ2-7; D might be TRBD1 (6 bases). The CDR3 extends over 14 amino acids. The germline CDR1 and CDR2 sequences are SGHKS and YYEKEE (reference sequence). The V and J ends lost 2 bases and 6 bases respectively, with 15 bases between them. The CDR3 DNA reads as TGTGCCAGCAGCTTAAATACAGGGTTTGGCGAGCAGTACTTC. This translates into CASSLNTGFGEQYF. The full variable domain, rest sourced from reference TRBV5-5 and TRBJ2-7, is DAGVTQSPTHLIKTRGQQVTLRCSPISGHKSVSWYQQVLGQGPQFIFQYYEKEERGRGNFPDRFSARQFPNYSSELNVNALLLGDSALYLCASSLNTGFGEQYFGPGTRLTVT.

J is TRBJ1-2 and V is TRBV9; no clear D. Trimming took off 4 bases at V and 0 bases at J, with 13 bases between the two ends. Germline CDR1 and CDR2: SGDLS and YYNGEE. The CDR3 totals 15 residues. The CDR3 sequence: CASSPSGTTNYGYTF. The DNA for the CDR3 is TGTGCCAGCAGCCCTTCGGGAACCACTAACTATGGCTACACCTTC.

J is TRBJ2-5 and V is TRBV9; TRBD2 agrees at 8 bases. Germline V lookup: CDR1 SGDLS, CDR2 YYNGEE. The V gene end was trimmed by 1 base and the J gene end by 1 base; junction bases not matched to a gene: 3. The CDR3 loop spans 15 amino acids. The CDR3 DNA reads TGTGCCAGCAGCGTATCGGGGGGGCTCCAAGAGACCCAGTACTTC. Amino acids: CASSVSGGLQETQYF.

V and J are TRBV18 and TRBJ2-2; 8 bases match TRBD1. Germline values: CDR1 KGHSH, CDR2 LQKENI. This CDR3 region has 18 residues. The J segment lost 0 bases and the V segment lost 1 base, leaving 7 bases of the junction unmatched. CDR3 nucleotides: TGTGCCAGCTCACCACGGCACCAGGGGGCCGCGAACACCGGGGAGCTGTTTTTT. It is translated as CASSPRHQGAANTGELFF.

The genes are TRBV6-5 and TRBJ1-4; D is undetermined. This CDR3 has 15 amino acids. In germline, CDR1 is MNHEY, CDR2 SVGAGI. V lost 0 bases and J lost 8, with 13 bases in between. This chain's CDR3 is CASSYSYRFTEKLFF. DNA for the CDR3: TGTGCCAGCAGTTACTCTTACAGATTTACGGAAAAACTGTTTTTT.

This chain links TRBV7-6 with TRBJ1-1, with D possibly matching TRBD1 (5 bases). Germline loops: CDR1 SGHVS, CDR2 FNYEAQ. The CDR3 has 15 residues. Between the trimmed V and J ends, which lost 2 bases and 4 bases, there was a span of 14 bases. DNA for the CDR3: TGTGCCAGCAGCTTACCTGACAGCGAGTCCACTGAAGCTTTCTTT. It translates to CASSLPDSESTEAFF.

A remark on this clone: This same CDR3 is encoded by further DNA sequences in the sample. For the CDR3, the DNA is TGTGCCAGCTCACCACCGGGCCAAGGGGGAGAGACCCAGTACTTC. Protein sequence: CASSPPGQGGETQYF. This chain joins TRBV18 and TRBJ2-5, with D possibly TRBD1 on 6 matching bases. This CDR3 is built from 15 residues. The V gene's germline CDR1 is KGHSH and CDR2 LQKENI. Trimming shortened V by 0 bases and J by 4 bases, and 12 bases separated the two germline ends.

The sample holds a few counts of this clone. This chain links TRBV10-3 with TRBJ1-5; a possible D gene is TRBD1 (6 bases). V was trimmed by 4 bases and J by 4 bases, leaving 8 bases between them. Per the germline V gene, CDR1 is ENHRY and CDR2 is SYGVKD. The CDR3 totals 13 residues. The CDR3 DNA is TGTGCCATCAGTGGGACAGAGAATCAGCCCCAGCATTTT. Translation gives CAISGTENQPQHF.

The chain uses TRBV11-2 and TRBJ1-6, with D tentatively TRBD1 (6 bases). CDR3 size: 16 residues. The V gene lost 5 bases and the J gene lost 10 bases, with 21 bases spanning the gap. Germline V gene sequence: CDR1 SGHAT, CDR2 FQNNGV. The CDR3 region is CASSRGAGTRDSPLHF. CDR3 DNA: TGTGCCAGCAGCCGAGGGGCCGGGACAAGAGACTCACCCCTCCACTTT.

The chain uses TRBV4-1 and TRBJ2-1; 9 bases match TRBD2. The length of the CDR3 is 15 residues. Germline CDR1 reads MGHRA; CDR2 reads YSYEKL. Germline trimming cut 4 bases from V and 6 bases from J; bases unmatched to any gene: 7. Here the CDR3 reads CASSPWTSDLNEQFF. The CDR3 nucleotides read TGCGCCAGCAGCCCTTGGACTAGCGATCTCAATGAGCAGTTCTTC.